This passage covers 12 T cell receptor beta chains from one sample sequenced in a study of OX40 agonist ivuxolimab in advanced cancers. Data came from immunoSEQ multiplex PCR; TCRdb stores just in-frame clones and leaves some out. The sample lists 65,000 to 70,000 clones; 60% to 85% were seen once. Source: CD4+ or CD8+ T cells sorted from blood, taken in a trial of the OX40 agonist ivuxolimab. Source of these receptors: an adult with an advanced solid tumor such as melanoma, head and neck, liver or kidney cancer.

The chain joins TRBV5-1 to TRBJ1-1; 9 bases map to TRBD1. There are 17 residues in the CDR3. With V trimmed by 4 bases and J by 1 base, 11 bases remained unmatched. Germline V gene data show CDR1 as SGHRS and CDR2 as YFSETQ. The CDR3 DNA follows: TGCGCCAGCAGCCCTGTCCCGGGACAGGGCTGGAACACTGAAGCTTTCTTT. This gives the protein CASSPVPGQGWNTEAFF.

This clone has just a few counts. The CDR3 loop reads CASKLRAAAYSPLHF. As DNA, the CDR3 is TGTGCCAGCAAATTAAGGGCAGCGGCGTATTCACCCCTCCACTTT. This chain joins TRBV6-5 and TRBJ1-6; no reliable D call. V gave up 7 bases and J gave up 8 bases, with 18 bases separating them. There are 15 residues in the CDR3. CDR1 is MNHEY, CDR2 SVGAGI, per germline.

This clone has only one observation. The gene calls are TRBV7-9 and TRBJ2-2, with D perhaps matching TRBD2 (6 bases). Deletions cut 0 bases from V and 4 bases from J, with 21 bases between. CDR3 size: 19 residues. The germline V gene has CDR1 SEHNR and CDR2 FQNEAQ (reference sequence). This CDR3 reads CASSLAYSRASVSTGELFF. The DNA of the CDR3 is TGTGCCAGCAGCTTAGCATACAGCAGGGCTAGCGTAAGCACCGGGGAGCTGTTTTTT.

This clone occurred a few times. The V call is TRBV19, the J call TRBJ1-3; weak D call: TRBD1 (5 bases). Germline CDR1 and CDR2: LNHDA and SQIVND (reference sequence). V lost 11 bases and J lost 2, with 16 bases in between. The CDR3 totals 14 residues. The CDR3 protein is CASQGGDAGNTIYF. The CDR3 DNA is TGTGCCTCTCAAGGCGGGGACGCTGGAAACACCATATATTTT. The full variable domain, completed using reference TRBV19 and TRBJ1-3, is DGGITQSPKYLFRKEGQNVTLSCEQNLNHDAMYWYRQDPGQGLRLIYYSQIVNDFQKGDIAEGYSVSREKKESFPLTVTSAQKNPTAFYLCASQGGDAGNTIYFGEGSWLTVV.

This chain links TRBV2 with TRBJ1-5; the match to TRBD1 covers 8 bases. The CDR3 loop spans 13 amino acids. Germline loops: CDR1 SNHLY, CDR2 FYNNEI. V was clipped by 9 bases and J by 6 bases; unmatched bases: 7. DNA of the CDR3: TGTGCCAGTCTACAGGGGGTTGGTCAGCCCCAGCATTTT. It encodes CASLQGVGQPQHF.

This clone was counted once. The CDR3 sequence is CASSFDSGSSEAFF. In DNA form, the CDR3 reads TGCGCCAGCAGCTTCGACAGTGGTTCGTCTGAAGCTTTCTTT. The genes are TRBV5-1 and TRBJ1-1; the D gene is possibly TRBD1 (5 bases). CDR1 and CDR2 (germline): SGHRS, YFSETQ. The CDR3 is 14 residues long. Trimming left V 2 bases short and J 6 bases short, with 14 bases between. Full variable domain (outside the CDR3, taken from reference TRBV5-1 and TRBJ1-1): KAGVTQTPRYLIKTRGQQVTLSCSPISGHRSVSWYQQTPGQGLQFLFEYFSETQRNKGNFPGRFSGRQFSNSRSEMNVSTLELGDSALYLCASSFDSGSSEAFFGQGTRLTVV.

The chain links TRBV4-1 to TRBJ2-3, with 8 positions matching TRBD2. Trimming cost V 4 bases and J 2 bases; bases outside gene matches: 2. CDR1 is MGHRA and CDR2 is YSYEKL in the germline V gene. This CDR3 spans 14 amino acids. For the CDR3, the DNA is TGCGCCAGCAGCCGGGGACTAGACACAGATACGCAGTATTTT. Amino acid sequence: CASSRGLDTDTQYF.

This clone has just a few counts. The chain joins TRBV10-1 to TRBJ2-7; D may correspond to TRBD1 or TRBD2 (6 bases each). The CDR3 totals 13 residues. Germline CDR1 is WNHNN and CDR2 is SYGVQD (reference sequence). Trimming took 9 bases from V and 5 from J, leaving 17 bases between them. CDR3 nucleotides: TGCGCCAGGACCTGGGGGGCCCGGGACGAGCAGTACTTC. It encodes CARTWGARDEQYF.

The chain uses TRBV29-1 and TRBJ2-1; D is possibly TRBD1 (7 bases). Germline lookup yields CDR1 SQVTM and CDR2 ANQGSEA. This CDR3 is built from 13 residues. The V and J ends lost 7 bases and 9 bases respectively, with 19 bases between them. CDR3 sequence (DNA): TGCAGCGGGGGGGAGCGACAGGGCGGTGAGCAGTTCTTC. It is translated as CSGGERQGGEQFF.

The genes are TRBV7-8 and TRBJ2-7, with 9 positions matching TRBD1. After removal of 4 bases from V and 7 bases from J, the junction contained 5 bases not matched to a gene. Germline loops: CDR1 SGHVS, CDR2 FQNEAQ. The CDR3 length is 13 residues. In DNA form, the CDR3 reads TGTGCCAGCAGCTACACAGGGGGCAGTGAGCAGTACTTC. Translating it yields CASSYTGGSEQYF.

This sequence joins TRBV19 and TRBJ2-6; 11 nucleotides line up with TRBD2. This CDR3 region has 15 residues. Trimming at V came to 10 bases and at J to 0 bases, leaving 2 bases not matched to a gene. The V gene's germline CDR1 is LNHDA and CDR2 SQIVND (reference sequence). CDR3 sequence (DNA): TGTGCCACTAGCGGGAGGACCTCTGGGGCCAACGTCCTGACTTTC. Translating it yields CATSGRTSGANVLTF.

In DNA form, the CDR3 reads TGTGCCAGTAGTGATCCGGGACAGCACTCCTACGAGCAGTACTTC. It encodes CASSDPGQHSYEQYF. The V call is TRBV19, the J call TRBJ2-7, with 7 bases aligning to TRBD1. The V gene end was trimmed by 5 bases and the J gene end by 0 bases; junction bases not matched to a gene: 7. Germline CDR1 and CDR2: LNHDA and SQIVND (reference sequence). CDR3 length: 15 residues.